This TCR beta chain originates from a study of breast tumors, draining lymph nodes, adjacent tissues. Overall study findings and caveats: Compared with lymph nodes, tumors were less diverse; compared with nontumor tissue, more.

CDR3 size: 15 residues. The V end was cut by 5 bases, the J end by 5 bases, with 18 bases between. In germline, CDR1 is MNHNY, CDR2 SVGAGI (reference sequence). TCRdb processed the multiplex PCR reads anew with MiXCR; each CDR3 protein has one entry. The repertoire holds around 70,000 distinct CDR3 sequences, with about 40% as singletons. Note on this clonotype: Its antigen is as yet unknown.

This sequence was found in a female donor with breast cancer. Some clones in this sample may be carry-over from other donors' samples. Sequenced: breast tumor tissue. V gene TRBV6-6 combines with J gene TRBJ2-5; D may be TRBD1 or TRBD2 (5 bases each). This CDR3 is CASSHNGASWETQYF. DNA of the CDR3: TGTGCCAGCAGTCACAATGGGGCTAGCTGGGAGACCCAGTACTTC.